A selection of T cell receptor beta chains follows, all from one sample in a study of shared clonotypes between healthy human individuals. TCRdb keeps only in-frame clones here, not all; method: immunoSEQ multiplex PCR. The profile shows millions of clones, approximately 90% of them singletons. The specimen was naive CD4+ T cells sorted from blood. The receptors come from a man aged 18 to 35 in good health. Each CDR3 is given with its conserved first and last residue. D genes are given only for firm matches. Expanded clones get a size class; other rows say once, few or many, or leave the size out.

V	J	D	size	CDR3	DNA
TRBV7-2	TRBJ2-3	TRBD1	NA	CASSFTPGQGVSDTQYF	TGTGCCAGCAGCTTCACACCGGGACAGGGGGTTTCGGATACGCAGTATTTT
TRBV6-6	TRBJ2-5	TRBD1	NA	CASSLTRGQGVWEQYF	TGTGCCAGCAGTCTTACTCGGGGACAGGGGGTATGGGAGCAGTACTTC
TRBV5-1	TRBJ2-7	NA	NA	CASSFMPRGYGVYEQYF	TGCGCCAGCAGCTTTATGCCAAGGGGGTATGGTGTCTACGAGCAGTACTTC
TRBV11-1	TRBJ2-3	TRBD2	once	CASSLTSGGGGTDTQYF	TGTGCCAGCAGCTTAACTAGCGGGGGCGGCGGCACAGATACGCAGTATTTT
TRBV10-1	TRBJ2-7	NA	NA	CARKDGGQQYF	TGCGCCAGGAAAGATGGGGGACAGCAGTACTTC
TRBV9	TRBJ2-2	NA	once	CASSVTLGQGGNSGELFF	TGTGCCAGCAGCGTAACCCTAGGGCAGGGGGGAAATTCCGGGGAGCTGTTTTTT
TRBV10-3	TRBJ2-5	TRBD2	NA	CAISDLAGGQETQYF	TGTGCCATCAGTGACCTAGCGGGGGGCCAAGAGACCCAGTACTTC
TRBV5-4	TRBJ1-3	NA	NA	CASSLEGPQNTIYF	TGTGCCAGCAGCTTGGAAGGGCCCCAGAACACCATATATTTT
TRBV28	TRBJ2-7	TRBD2	NA	CASSRGDASYEQYF	TGTGCCAGCAGTCGGGGGGATGCATCCTACGAGCAGTACTTC
TRBV10-3	TRBJ2-7	NA	once	CAISESGHEQYF	TGTGCCATCAGTGAGTCGGGGCACGAGCAGTACTTC
TRBV18	TRBJ1-2	NA	few	CASSPGLRGSNYGYTF	TGTGCCAGCTCACCAGGTCTGCGGGGATCAAACTATGGCTACACCTTC
TRBV30	TRBJ2-3	NA	NA	CAWGPGGEQYF	TGTGCCTGGGGCCCCGGAGGGGAGCAGTATTTT
TRBV9	TRBJ2-5	TRBD2	NA	CASSPHLSSSAGDETQYF	TGTGCCAGCAGCCCGCACCTCTCGTCTTCAGCGGGGGATGAGACCCAGTACTTC
TRBV19	TRBJ2-7	NA	NA	CASSNLDGYEQYF	TGTGCCAGTAGTAATTTAGACGGCTACGAGCAGTACTTC
TRBV7-6	TRBJ1-6	TRBD1	NA	CASKPTDRENSPLHF	TGTGCCAGCAAGCCGACGGACAGGGAAAATTCACCCCTCCACTTT
TRBV9	TRBJ2-2	TRBD2	NA	CASSVVGVSGSGTGELFF	TGTGCCAGCAGCGTAGTGGGGGTTAGCGGGAGTGGGACCGGGGAGCTGTTTTTT
TRBV5-1	TRBJ1-4	NA	NA	CASSDQAATNEKLFF	TGCGCCAGCAGCGACCAGGCGGCAACTAATGAAAAACTGTTTTTT
TRBV4-2	TRBJ2-1	TRBD2	NA	CASSQAGLAGAHGDEQFF	TGTGCCAGCAGCCAGGCAGGACTAGCGGGGGCCCACGGTGATGAGCAGTTCTTC
TRBV5-6	TRBJ1-5	NA	NA	CASSLAGFNQPQHF	TGTGCCAGCAGCTTGGCGGGATTCAATCAGCCCCAGCATTTT
TRBV14	TRBJ1-4	NA	NA	CASSQGPGGEKLFF	TGTGCCAGCAGCCAGGGGCCTGGTGGTGAAAAACTGTTTTTT
TRBV5-1	TRBJ2-5	TRBD2	NA	CASSLSSGVQETQYF	TGCGCCAGCAGCTTATCTAGCGGGGTACAAGAGACCCAGTACTTC
TRBV5-3	TRBJ2-1	TRBD2	NA	CARSLASGDSYNEQFF	TGTGCCAGAAGCTTGGCGAGCGGGGACTCCTACAATGAGCAGTTCTTC
TRBV11-3	TRBJ2-2	NA	NA	CASSLFGSGTGELFF	TGTGCCAGCAGCTTATTCGGGTCGGGCACCGGGGAGCTGTTTTTT
TRBV5-6	TRBJ2-5	NA	NA	CASSLVNGIQETQYF	TGTGCCAGCAGCTTGGTCAATGGGATTCAAGAGACCCAGTACTTC
TRBV7-2	TRBJ1-5	TRBD1	NA	CASSLGDRVSQPQHF	TGTGCCAGCAGCTTGGGGGACAGGGTTAGTCAGCCCCAGCATTTT
TRBV6-5	TRBJ1-2	TRBD1	NA	CASSPQGMQLYTF	TGTGCCAGCAGCCCACAGGGGATGCAACTCTACACCTTC
TRBV5-1	TRBJ1-2	NA	NA	CASSLGEGHRYGYTF	TGCGCCAGCAGCTTGGGGGAAGGACACCGCTATGGCTACACCTTC
TRBV18	TRBJ1-2	NA	NA	CASSPPGGYGYTF	TGTGCCAGCTCACCACCAGGGGGCTATGGCTACACCTTC
TRBV29-1	TRBJ2-1	NA	NA	CSVDRLFASNEQFF	TGCAGCGTTGATAGGCTCTTCGCGAGTAATGAGCAGTTCTTC
TRBV2	TRBJ2-7	NA	NA	CASSEGGTQYF	TGTGCCAGCAGTGAAGGGGGCACGCAGTACTTC
TRBV11-3	TRBJ2-7	NA	NA	CASSLSGQAPYF	TGTGCCAGCAGCTTATCCGGCCAGGCCCCTTACTTC